This entry features one T cell receptor beta chain sequence. Sequencing used immunoSEQ multiplex PCR; TCRdb keeps in-frame clones, though not all of them. The sample holds around 95,000 clones, about 94% seen once. This sample was included in a study of technical replicates of blood from a handful of donors. Trimming cost V 4 bases and J 3 bases, with 23 bases left between them. In germline, CDR1 is SGHNT, CDR2 YYREEE (reference sequence). This CDR3 has 17 residues. This chain connects TRBV5-4 to TRBJ2-7; a possible D gene is TRBD2 (5 bases). Sequencing was done on a sample of T cells isolated from PBMCs. The sequence was collected from a human donor in good health. CDR3 residues: CASSPGGPGKAFYEQYF. The CDR3 region has the DNA TGTGCCAGCAGCCCTGGCGGCCCGGGAAAGGCCTTCTACGAGCAGTACTTC. The full variable domain, rest sourced from reference TRBV5-4 and TRBJ2-7, is ETGVTQSPTHLIKTRGQQVTLRCSSQSGHNTVSWYQQALGQGPQFIFQYYREEENGRGNFPPRFSGLQFPNYSSELNVNALELDDSALYLCASSPGGPGKAFYEQYFGPGTRLTVT.